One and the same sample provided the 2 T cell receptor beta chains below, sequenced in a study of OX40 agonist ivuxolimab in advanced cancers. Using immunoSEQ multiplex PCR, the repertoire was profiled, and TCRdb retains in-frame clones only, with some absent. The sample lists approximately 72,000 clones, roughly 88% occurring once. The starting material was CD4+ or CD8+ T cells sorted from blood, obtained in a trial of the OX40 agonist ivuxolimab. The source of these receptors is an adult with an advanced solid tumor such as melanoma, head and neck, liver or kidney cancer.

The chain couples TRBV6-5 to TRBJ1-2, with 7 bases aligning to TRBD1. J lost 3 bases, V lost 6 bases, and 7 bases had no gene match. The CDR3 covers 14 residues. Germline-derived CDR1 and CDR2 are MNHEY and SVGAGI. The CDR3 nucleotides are TGTGCCAGCAGGCCCACGGGACAGTACTATGGCTACACCTTC. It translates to CASRPTGQYYGYTF.

The CDR3 nucleotides are TGTGCCAGCAGTGGCGAAGGGACAGGGGGGAATACGAATTACGAGCAGTACTTC. Protein: CASSGEGTGGNTNYEQYF. The rearrangement links TRBV2 to TRBJ2-7; 11 bases are a match to TRBD1. The V gene end was trimmed by 4 bases and the J gene end by 4 bases; junction bases not matched to a gene: 15. CDR1 and CDR2 (germline): SNHLY, FYNNEI. This CDR3 spans 18 amino acids.